The 12 T cell receptor beta chains presented below share a single source sample, sequenced in a study of regulatory T cells in long-lasting Graves disease. Stated time point: newly diagnosed GD, antithyroid drugs for less than 3 months. The TCR library was prepared using RNA isolated from PBMCs. Libraries of TCR beta came from iRepertoire HTBI primers plus Arm-PCR of CDR3 regions. TCRdb reprocessed the multiplex PCR reads with MiXCR, giving one entry per CDR3 protein. The sample has about 450,000 distinct CDR3 sequences; 14% are singletons. The data were also submitted as part of a second study, on T cells in Graves' hyperthyroidism and ophthalmopathy.

Sequenced here: peripheral blood mononuclear cells (PBMCs), sampled at new diagnosis, from a patient treated with antithyroid drugs. The source is a woman between 45 and 65 years old with Graves disease.

V is TRBV4-1 and J is TRBJ2-3; TRBD1 matches at 7 bases. Germline-derived CDR1 and CDR2 are MGHRA and YSYEKL. The CDR3 has 16 residues. V trimming: 4 bases; J trimming: 2 bases; junction bases outside the gene matches: 9. This CDR3 is CASSPQTGAPTDTQYF. CDR3 nucleotides: TGCGCCAGCAGCCCTCAAACAGGGGCGCCCACAGATACGCAGTATTTT.

This clonotype was counted at least ten times. The chain carries TRBV2 and TRBJ1-4, with D possibly matching TRBD1 (6 bases). This CDR3 is built from 14 residues. Germline V gene data show CDR1 as SNHLY and CDR2 as FYNNEI. V was clipped by 6 bases and J by 6 bases, with 14 bases between them. This CDR3 reads CASSEQGSHEKLFF. CDR3 nucleotides: TGTGCCAGCAGCGAACAGGGCAGCCATGAAAAACTGTTTTTT.

The sample holds a few counts of this clonotype. The chain couples TRBV2 to TRBJ2-5; 12 nucleotides match TRBD2. The trim removed 2 bases at V and 5 bases at J, leaving 6 bases unmatched. This CDR3 spans 16 amino acids. CDR1 is SNHLY and CDR2 is FYNNEI in the germline V gene. The CDR3 protein is CASSERLAGGQETQYF. CDR3 DNA: TGTGCCAGCAGTGAACGGCTAGCGGGAGGGCAGGAGACCCAGTACTTC.

As for this clonotype: A clone one base away is much larger, so this may be a read error. The gene calls are TRBV10-3 and TRBJ1-2; 9 nucleotides match TRBD1. Germline CDR1 is ENHRY and CDR2 is SYGVKD. CDR3 length: 12 residues. The CDR3 DNA sequence: TGTGCCGTCAGCGGGACAGGGTATGGCTACACCTTC. It translates to CAVSGTGYGYTF.

The chain has TRBV5-1 and TRBJ2-1; 12 bases are a match to TRBD2. Trimming cost V 0 bases and J 9 bases; bases outside gene matches: 10. Germline V CDR1 and CDR2: SGHRS, YFSETQ. This CDR3 contains 17 residues. Here the CDR3 DNA reads TGCGCCAGCAGCTTGGTGCTAGCGGGAGGGCCTTTCGGTGAGCAGTTCTTC. Translating gives CASSLVLAGGPFGEQFF.

This clonotype was counted many times. This chain uses TRBV27 with TRBJ2-7; 8 nucleotides match TRBD1. Germline V CDR1 and CDR2: MNHEY, SMNVEV (reference sequence). J lost 3 bases, V lost 5 bases, and 9 bases had no gene match. The CDR3 runs 15 residues. CDR3 coding DNA: TGTGCCAGCAGTCCCTCCGGGACAGGCAACTACGAGCAGTACTTC. This translates into CASSPSGTGNYEQYF.

The DNA for the CDR3 is TGTGCCAGCTCACCACCGGGGGGTTCTAACTATGGCTACACCTTC. It translates to CASSPPGGSNYGYTF. This sequence joins TRBV18 and TRBJ1-2; possibly TRBD1 for D (5 bases). The CDR3 has 15 residues. Germline CDR1 is KGHSH and CDR2 is LQKENI. V was clipped by 0 bases and J by 0 bases, with 8 bases between them.

This rearrangement joins TRBV18 to TRBJ2-1, with 7 positions matching TRBD2. The J segment lost 8 bases and the V segment lost 3 bases, leaving 13 bases of the junction unmatched. Germline loops: CDR1 KGHSH, CDR2 LQKENI. CDR3 size: 16 residues. DNA of the CDR3: TGTGCCAGCTCACCCACGGGGGGATCAATTGGGGATGAGCAGTTCTTC. The encoded protein is CASSPTGGSIGDEQFF.

This clonotype appeared a few times. The chain carries TRBV6-1 and TRBJ2-5; the match to TRBD1 covers 7 bases. Per the germline V gene, CDR1 is MNHNS and CDR2 is SASEGT. CDR3 length: 12 residues. J was trimmed by 3 bases and V by 7 bases; bases with no gene match: 2. The DNA of the CDR3 is TGTGCCAGCATAGGGACAGAAGAGACCCAGTACTTC. Its translation: CASIGTEETQYF.

Ten or more counts support this clonotype. This chain uses TRBV5-1 with TRBJ2-3, with 9 bases lining up with TRBD2. V lost 0 bases and J lost 2; bases outside the gene matches: 4. Germline values: CDR1 SGHRS, CDR2 YFSETQ. CDR3 length: 16 residues. CDR3 amino acids: CASSLDLAGNTDTQYF. In DNA, the CDR3 is TGCGCCAGCAGCTTGGATCTAGCGGGGAACACAGATACGCAGTATTTT.

The sample holds many counts of this clonotype. The CDR3 loop reads CASTGTSEELAKNIQYF. In nucleotides, the CDR3 is TGTGCCAGCACTGGGACTAGCGAAGAGCTAGCCAAAAACATTCAGTACTTC. V usage is TRBV2 and J usage is TRBJ2-4; TRBD2 matches 10 bases. The CDR3 has 17 residues. The V gene end was trimmed by 7 bases and the J gene end by 0 bases; junction bases not matched to a gene: 9. Germline-derived CDR1 and CDR2 are SNHLY and FYNNEI.

This clonotype was observed many times. The J gene is TRBJ2-7, the V gene TRBV7-3, with D possibly TRBD2 on 7 matching bases. The V and J ends lost 5 bases and 4 bases respectively, with 12 bases between them. The CDR3 is made up of 13 amino acids. Germline assignment: CDR1 SGHTA and CDR2 FQGTGA. The CDR3 nucleotides read TGTGCCAGCAGCCAAGGGGGGGATTACGAGCAGTACTTC. This sequence encodes CASSQGGDYEQYF.